The 25 T cell receptor beta chains reported below all come from one sample, sequenced in a study of shared clonotypes between healthy human individuals. The method was immunoSEQ multiplex PCR; TCRdb's version includes in-frame clones alone and lacks a portion of them. Of some 630,000 clones in the sample, roughly 95% were seen once. Naive CD8 cells, CD45RO-negative and positively selected for CCR7, excluded terminally differentiated effector memory CD45RA+ cells. Sequenced material: naive CD8+ T cells sorted from blood. The receptors derive from a woman in her 30s in good health.

Only one count was recorded for this clone. V usage is TRBV6-5 and J usage is TRBJ1-1; unclear D gene. Trimming left V 1 base short and J 1 base short, with 10 bases between. The CDR3 is 15 residues long. Germline loops: CDR1 MNHEY, CDR2 SVGAGI. The CDR3 nucleotides read TGTGCCAGCAGTTACTATATGGGGAAGAACACTGAAGCTTTCTTT. It is translated as CASSYYMGKNTEAFF.

Note on this clone: At the DNA level, this CDR3 is encoded by other sequences in the same sample as well. This sequence joins TRBV7-9 and TRBJ2-7; D perhaps matches TRBD2 (5 bases). CDR3 size: 12 residues. CDR1 and CDR2 (germline): SEHNR, FQNEAQ (reference sequence). V gave up 5 bases and J gave up 3 bases, with 8 bases separating them. The CDR3 DNA sequence: TGTGCCAGCAGCCTCGGGGACTACGAGCAGTACTTC. Translating it yields CASSLGDYEQYF.

This clone is a singleton in its sample. The chain recombines TRBV27 with TRBJ2-5, with 8 bases fitting TRBD1. The CDR3 covers 14 residues. Germline V CDR1 and CDR2: MNHEY, SMNVEV (reference sequence). V lost 5 bases, J lost 4 bases, and 6 bases stayed unmatched. CDR3 amino acids: CASSGGQGGETQYF. DNA for the CDR3: TGTGCCAGCAGTGGAGGACAGGGAGGAGAGACCCAGTACTTC.

DNA for the CDR3: TGTGCCAGCAGTTACGCCCCCGGACAGACCTACGAGCAGTACTTC. Amino acids: CASSYAPGQTYEQYF. The chain couples TRBV28 to TRBJ2-7, with a possible D match to TRBD1 (6 bases). This CDR3 region has 15 residues. From germline, CDR1 is MDHEN and CDR2 SYDVKM. Deletions cut 4 bases from V and 2 bases from J, with 15 bases between.

The V and J genes are TRBV19 and TRBJ1-1; D unresolved. The CDR3 contains 14 residues. Germline CDR1 LNHDA, CDR2 SQIVND (reference sequence). Trimming removed 1 base at V and 9 bases at J, with 15 bases between. The CDR3 region is CASSIGHLEPQAFF. In DNA form, the CDR3 reads TGTGCCAGTAGTATAGGACACCTTGAACCGCAAGCTTTCTTT.

Comment on this clone: This specimen includes other DNA sequences encoding the same CDR3. The V and J genes are TRBV27 and TRBJ2-7; D possibly corresponds to TRBD2 (5 bases). The germline V gene encodes CDR1 MNHEY and CDR2 SMNVEV (reference sequence). The length of the CDR3 is 13 residues. V lost 2 bases and J lost 3, with 8 bases in between. The CDR3 spells CASSLRGLYEQYF. CDR3 coding DNA: TGTGCCAGCAGTTTACGGGGTCTCTACGAGCAGTACTTC.

The chain links TRBV6-5 to TRBJ2-1; 8 bases align to TRBD2. J lost 0 bases, V lost 6 bases, and 4 bases had no gene match. This CDR3 region has 15 residues. The V gene's germline CDR1 is MNHEY and CDR2 SVGAGI. Here the CDR3 reads CASRTSGSSYNEQFF. The CDR3 nucleotides read TGTGCCAGCAGAACAAGCGGGAGCTCCTACAATGAGCAGTTCTTC.

The chain combines TRBV2 with TRBJ1-2; 9 bases are shared with TRBD1. The trim removed 5 bases at V and 6 bases at J, leaving 13 bases unmatched. Germline CDR1 is SNHLY and CDR2 is FYNNEI. This CDR3 contains 16 residues. CDR3 protein: CASSTGTGNSLHGYTF. The CDR3, as DNA: TGTGCCAGCAGTACCGGGACAGGGAATTCTCTTCATGGCTACACCTTC.

The DNA of the CDR3 is TGTGCCAGCAGCCCCATACTAGCGGGAGCCCCAGATACGCAGTATTTT. Translating it yields CASSPILAGAPDTQYF. The chain carries TRBV4-2 and TRBJ2-3, with 11 bases matching TRBD2. Germline CDR1 is LGHNA and CDR2 is YNFKEQ. There are 16 residues in the CDR3. The trim removed 4 bases at V and 4 bases at J, leaving 7 bases unmatched.

The DNA for the CDR3 is TGCGCCAGCAGCAGGGTTGTGTTACAGGGGAATGAGCAGTTCTTC. Translating gives CASSRVVLQGNEQFF. The V call is TRBV4-1, the J call TRBJ2-1; 7 bases are shared with TRBD1. Germline V gene sequence: CDR1 MGHRA, CDR2 YSYEKL. V shed 5 bases, J shed 7 bases, and the junction held 11 bases outside the gene matches. The CDR3 is 15 residues long.

In regard to this clone: The sample carries other DNA sequences with the same CDR3. This rearrangement joins TRBV19 to TRBJ2-7, with D uncertain. V lost 0 bases and J 1 base, leaving 4 bases between the germline ends. CDR3 length equals 13 residues. Germline CDR1 and CDR2: LNHDA and SQIVND (reference sequence). CDR3 loop: CASSIEDSYEQYF. The CDR3 nucleotides are TGTGCCAGTAGTATAGAGGATTCCTACGAGCAGTACTTC.

The chain employs TRBV5-4 and TRBJ2-7, with D uncertain. V was trimmed by 0 bases and J by 0 bases, leaving 7 bases between them. The CDR3 spans 14 residues. Germline V gives CDR1 SGHNT, CDR2 YYREEE (reference sequence). CDR3 nucleotides: TGTGCCAGCAGCTTGGCCCGGAGCTCCTACGAGCAGTACTTC. As protein: CASSLARSSYEQYF.

The V gene is TRBV5-6, the J gene TRBJ2-1; D is undetermined. This CDR3 comprises 13 residues. CDR1 and CDR2 (germline): SGHDT, YYEEEE. The V end lost 7 bases, the J end lost 4 bases, and 12 bases lay between the germline ends. CDR3 sequence reads: CASGSSYYNEQFF. The CDR3 DNA sequence: TGTGCCAGCGGTAGCAGTTATTACAATGAGCAGTTCTTC.

This clone was counted a single time. This rearrangement joins TRBV4-1 to TRBJ2-7; 8 nucleotides agree with TRBD1. After removal of 0 bases from V and 5 bases from J, the junction contained 6 bases not matched to a gene. This CDR3 has 15 amino acids. Per the germline V gene, CDR1 is MGHRA and CDR2 is YSYEKL. The CDR3 nucleotides read TGCGCCAGCAGCCAAGAACAGGGGGTGGTGGACGAGCAGTACTTC. Translation: CASSQEQGVVDEQYF.

V gene TRBV7-3 combines with J gene TRBJ2-3, with D perhaps TRBD2 (7 bases). CDR3 length: 15 amino acids. The V end was cut by 2 bases, the J end by 2 bases, with 11 bases between. CDR1 and CDR2 from the germline V gene are SGHTA and FQGTGA. CDR3 sequence reads: CASSLGGANTDTQYF. The CDR3 DNA reads TGTGCCAGCAGCTTAGGGGGGGCCAACACAGATACGCAGTATTTT.

The V gene is TRBV4-1, the J gene TRBJ2-5; TRBD1 is a possible D gene (5 bases). This CDR3 has 14 amino acids. V was shortened by 1 base and J by 4 bases, with 10 bases between the two germline ends. Germline CDR1 is MGHRA and CDR2 is YSYEKL. CDR3 bases: TGCGCCAGCAGCCAAGGTACAAGGGGAGAGACCCAGTACTTC. Translation: CASSQGTRGETQYF.

This clone was recorded only once. This chain uses TRBV27 with TRBJ1-2; D unresolved. The CDR3 spans 13 residues. Trimming took off 3 bases at V and 7 bases at J, with 12 bases between the two ends. Germline assignment: CDR1 MNHEY and CDR2 SMNVEV (reference sequence). CDR3 sequence reads: CASSFSGSPGYTF. Here the CDR3 DNA reads TGTGCCAGCAGTTTTTCAGGATCTCCTGGCTACACCTTC.

V usage is TRBV5-6 and J usage is TRBJ2-1; no definite D call. CDR3 length equals 15 residues. Trimming left V 4 bases short and J 4 bases short, with 15 bases between. From germline, CDR1 is SGHDT and CDR2 YYEEEE. The chain's CDR3 is CASSLTKFTYNEQFF. CDR3 nucleotides: TGTGCCAGCAGCCTTACTAAGTTCACTTACAATGAGCAGTTCTTC.

The gene calls are TRBV14 and TRBJ2-7; perhaps TRBD2 as D (5 bases). Germline CDR1 SGHDN, CDR2 FVKESK. The CDR3 is 14 amino acids. Trimming shortened V by 2 bases and J by 5 bases, and 13 bases separated the two germline ends. The CDR3 spells CASSQIERVHEQYF. The CDR3 coding sequence is TGTGCCAGCAGCCAAATTGAGAGGGTGCACGAGCAGTACTTC. Filled out from reference TRBV14 and TRBJ2-7, the complete variable domain reads EAGVTQFPSHSVIEKGQTVTLRCDPISGHDNLYWYRRVMGKEIKFLLHFVKESKQDESGMPNNRFLAERTGGTYSTLKVQPAELEDSGVYFCASSQIERVHEQYFGPGTRLTVT.

The chain carries TRBV13 and TRBJ2-5; TRBD1 aligns across 8 bases. The CDR3 loop spans 15 amino acids. From germline, CDR1 is PRHDT and CDR2 FYEKMQ (reference sequence). V shed 4 bases and J 1 base; nucleotides not matched to a gene: 5. CDR3 nucleotides: TGTGCCAGCAGCTCACATACAGGGGGCCAAGAGACCCAGTACTTC. Translated: CASSSHTGGQETQYF.

The gene calls are TRBV27 and TRBJ1-1, with D possibly matching TRBD1 (6 bases). Trimming stripped 5 bases from V and 6 bases from J, with 19 bases between. The CDR3 runs 15 residues. Germline V CDR1 and CDR2: MNHEY, SMNVEV (reference sequence). DNA for the CDR3: TGTGCCAGCAGTCGACTTTACAGGGTAGGAGCTGAAGCTTTCTTT. Translating it yields CASSRLYRVGAEAFF.

The chain combines TRBV19 with TRBJ2-5, with D possibly TRBD2 on 5 matching bases. The CDR3 runs 15 residues. V was cut by 5 bases and J by 0 bases, with 13 bases left in between. Per germline, CDR1 LNHDA and CDR2 SQIVND (reference sequence). The CDR3, as DNA: TGTGCCAGTAGTCCTCGGACTGAGTACCAAGAGACCCAGTACTTC. Translated, it gives CASSPRTEYQETQYF.

The gene calls are TRBV13 and TRBJ2-3; the D is unclear. Germline CDR1 reads PRHDT; CDR2 reads FYEKMQ (reference sequence). Trimming stripped 3 bases from V and 2 bases from J, with 9 bases between. The CDR3 runs 14 residues. The CDR3 DNA reads as TGTGCCAGCAGCTTGCCCGGGTTCACAGATACGCAGTATTTT. Residues: CASSLPGFTDTQYF.

The rearrangement links TRBV5-1 to TRBJ2-1, with TRBD2 matching 7 bases. With V trimmed by 0 bases and J by 7 bases, 10 bases remained unmatched. CDR3 size: 16 residues. Per germline, CDR1 SGHRS and CDR2 YFSETQ. The CDR3 bases are TGCGCCAGCAGCTTGGAAGACGCACTAGCGAGGAATGAGCAGTTCTTC. This gives the protein CASSLEDALARNEQFF.

The chain carries TRBV11-2 and TRBJ2-2; 8 bases map to TRBD1. From germline, CDR1 is SGHAT and CDR2 FQNNGV. The CDR3 length is 14 residues. V gave up 6 bases and J gave up 6 bases; unmatched junction bases: 6. CDR3 in DNA: TGTGCCAGCAGTTATCCAGGGGGCCCCGGGGAGCTGTTTTTT. This translates into CASSYPGGPGELFF.